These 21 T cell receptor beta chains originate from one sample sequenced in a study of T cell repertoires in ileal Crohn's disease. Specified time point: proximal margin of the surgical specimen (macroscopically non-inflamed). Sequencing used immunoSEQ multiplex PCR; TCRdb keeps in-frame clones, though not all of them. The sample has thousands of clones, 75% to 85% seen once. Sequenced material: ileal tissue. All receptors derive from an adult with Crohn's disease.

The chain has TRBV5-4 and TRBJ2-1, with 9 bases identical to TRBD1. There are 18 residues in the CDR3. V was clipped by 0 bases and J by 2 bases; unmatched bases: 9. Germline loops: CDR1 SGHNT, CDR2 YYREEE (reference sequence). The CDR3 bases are TGTGCCAGCAGCTTGGCCACGAATTGGACAGGGGCCTACAATGAGCAGTTCTTC. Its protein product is CASSLATNWTGAYNEQFF.

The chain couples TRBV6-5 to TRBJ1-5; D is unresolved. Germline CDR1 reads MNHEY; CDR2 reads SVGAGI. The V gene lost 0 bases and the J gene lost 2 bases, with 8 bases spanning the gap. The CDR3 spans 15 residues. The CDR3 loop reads CASSYSGLGNQPQHF. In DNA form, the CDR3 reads TGTGCCAGCAGTTACTCGGGATTAGGCAATCAGCCCCAGCATTTT.

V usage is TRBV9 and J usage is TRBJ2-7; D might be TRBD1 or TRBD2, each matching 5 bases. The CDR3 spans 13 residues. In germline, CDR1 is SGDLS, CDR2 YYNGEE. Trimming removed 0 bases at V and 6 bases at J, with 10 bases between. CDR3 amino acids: CASSVGGGSEQYF. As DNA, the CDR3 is TGTGCCAGCAGCGTAGGGGGCGGGTCCGAGCAGTACTTC.

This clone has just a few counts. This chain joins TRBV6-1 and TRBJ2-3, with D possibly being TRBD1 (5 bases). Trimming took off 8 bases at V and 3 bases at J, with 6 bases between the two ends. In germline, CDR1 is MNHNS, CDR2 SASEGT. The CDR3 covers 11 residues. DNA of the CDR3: TGTGCCAGCGACAGAACAGATACGCAGTATTTT. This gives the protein CASDRTDTQYF.

CDR3 in amino acids: CASSLVGDEQYF. The CDR3 nucleotides read TGTGCCAGCAGCTTGGTAGGGGACGAGCAGTACTTC. This chain uses TRBV7-3 with TRBJ2-7, with D possibly TRBD1 on 5 matching bases. The germline V gene encodes CDR1 SGHTA and CDR2 FQGTGA. V lost 3 bases, J lost 5 bases, and 8 bases lay in between. The CDR3 consists of 12 residues.

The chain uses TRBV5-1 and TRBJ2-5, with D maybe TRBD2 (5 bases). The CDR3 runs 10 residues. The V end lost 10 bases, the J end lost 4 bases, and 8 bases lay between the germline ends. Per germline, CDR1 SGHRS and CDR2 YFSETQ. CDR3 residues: CAGGGETQYF. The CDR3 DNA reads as TGCGCCGGCGGAGGAGAGACCCAGTACTTC.

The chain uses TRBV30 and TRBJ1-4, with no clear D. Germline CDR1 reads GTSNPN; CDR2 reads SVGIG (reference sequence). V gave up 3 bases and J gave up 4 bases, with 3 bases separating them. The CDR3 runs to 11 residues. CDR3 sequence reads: CAWSHNEKLFF. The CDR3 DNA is TGTGCCTGGAGCCATAATGAAAAACTGTTTTTT.

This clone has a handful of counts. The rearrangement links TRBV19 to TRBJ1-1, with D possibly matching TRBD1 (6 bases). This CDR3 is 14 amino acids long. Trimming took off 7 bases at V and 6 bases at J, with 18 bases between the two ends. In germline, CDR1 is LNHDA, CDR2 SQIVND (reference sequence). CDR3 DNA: TGTGCCAGTATCGCAAACAGGGTTAGCGCTGAAGCTTTCTTT. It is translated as CASIANRVSAEAFF.

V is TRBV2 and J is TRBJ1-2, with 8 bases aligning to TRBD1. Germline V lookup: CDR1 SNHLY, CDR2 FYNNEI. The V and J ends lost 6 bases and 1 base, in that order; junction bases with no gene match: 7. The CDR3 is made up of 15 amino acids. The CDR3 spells CASRTGASLNYGYTF. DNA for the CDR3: TGTGCCAGCAGGACAGGGGCCTCCCTTAACTATGGCTACACCTTC.

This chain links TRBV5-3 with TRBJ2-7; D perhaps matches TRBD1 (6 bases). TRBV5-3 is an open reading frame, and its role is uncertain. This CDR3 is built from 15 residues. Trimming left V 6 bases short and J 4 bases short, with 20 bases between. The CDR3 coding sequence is TGTGCCAGAACATCCTCCTCCAGGGGAAGTTACGAGCAGTACTTC. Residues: CARTSSSRGSYEQYF.

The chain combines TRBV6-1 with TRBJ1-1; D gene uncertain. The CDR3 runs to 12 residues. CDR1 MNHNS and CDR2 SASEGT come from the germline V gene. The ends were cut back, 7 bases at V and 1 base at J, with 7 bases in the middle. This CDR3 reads CASMVQNTEAFF. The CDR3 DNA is TGTGCCAGCATGGTCCAGAACACTGAAGCTTTCTTT.

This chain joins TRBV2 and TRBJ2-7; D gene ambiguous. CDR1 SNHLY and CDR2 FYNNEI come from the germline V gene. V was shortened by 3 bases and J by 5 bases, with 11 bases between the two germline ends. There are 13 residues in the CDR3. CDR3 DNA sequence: TGTGCCAGCAGTGATGTGGTTGGGGACGAGCAGTACTTC. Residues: CASSDVVGDEQYF.

The CDR3 loop reads CAISDREGFYTEAFF. DNA for the CDR3: TGTGCCATCAGTGACCGGGAGGGTTTCTACACTGAAGCTTTCTTT. The chain combines TRBV10-3 with TRBJ1-1; D gene unclear. CDR1 is ENHRY and CDR2 is SYGVKD in the germline V gene. The CDR3 consists of 15 residues. Trimming shortened V by 3 bases and J by 3 bases, and 14 bases separated the two germline ends.

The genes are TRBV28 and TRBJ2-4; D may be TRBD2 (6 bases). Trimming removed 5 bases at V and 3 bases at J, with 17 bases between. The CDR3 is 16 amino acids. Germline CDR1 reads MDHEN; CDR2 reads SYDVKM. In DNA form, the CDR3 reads TGTGCCAGCAGTAACACAAGGACTACAGGCAAAAACATTCAGTACTTC. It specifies CASSNTRTTGKNIQYF.

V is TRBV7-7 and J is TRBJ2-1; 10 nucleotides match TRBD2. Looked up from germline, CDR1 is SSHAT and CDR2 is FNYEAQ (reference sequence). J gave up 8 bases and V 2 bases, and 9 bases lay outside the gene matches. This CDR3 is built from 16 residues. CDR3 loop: CASSLSAGGPRDEQFF. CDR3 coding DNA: TGTGCCAGCAGCTTATCAGCGGGGGGGCCGCGGGATGAGCAGTTCTTC.

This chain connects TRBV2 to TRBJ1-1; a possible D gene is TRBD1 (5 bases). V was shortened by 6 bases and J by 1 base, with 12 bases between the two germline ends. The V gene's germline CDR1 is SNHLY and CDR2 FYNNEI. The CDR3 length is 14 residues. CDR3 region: CASSQKQANTEAFF. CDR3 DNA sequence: TGTGCCAGCAGCCAGAAACAGGCGAACACTGAAGCTTTCTTT.

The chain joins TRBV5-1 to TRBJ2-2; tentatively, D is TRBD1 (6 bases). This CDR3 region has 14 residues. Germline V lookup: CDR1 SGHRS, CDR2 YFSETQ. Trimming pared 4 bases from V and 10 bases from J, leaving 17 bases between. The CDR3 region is CASSLSGTNVELFF. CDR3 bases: TGCGCCAGCAGCCTCTCCGGGACAAACGTGGAGCTGTTTTTT.

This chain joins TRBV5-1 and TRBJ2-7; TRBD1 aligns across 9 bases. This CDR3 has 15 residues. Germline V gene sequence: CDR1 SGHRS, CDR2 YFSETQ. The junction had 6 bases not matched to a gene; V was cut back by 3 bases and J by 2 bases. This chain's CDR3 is CASSSTWDRAYEQYF. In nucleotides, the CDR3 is TGCGCCAGCAGCTCGACTTGGGACAGGGCCTACGAGCAGTACTTC. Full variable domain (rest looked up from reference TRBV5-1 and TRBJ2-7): KAGVTQTPRYLIKTRGQQVTLSCSPISGHRSVSWYQQTPGQGLQFLFEYFSETQRNKGNFPGRFSGRQFSNSRSEMNVSTLELGDSALYLCASSSTWDRAYEQYFGPGTRLTVT.

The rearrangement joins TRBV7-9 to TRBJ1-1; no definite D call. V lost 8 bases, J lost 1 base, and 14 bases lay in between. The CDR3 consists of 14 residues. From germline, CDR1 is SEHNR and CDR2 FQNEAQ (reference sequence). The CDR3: CASRNSFSNTEAFF. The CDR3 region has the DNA TGTGCCAGCCGAAACTCTTTTTCGAACACTGAAGCTTTCTTT.

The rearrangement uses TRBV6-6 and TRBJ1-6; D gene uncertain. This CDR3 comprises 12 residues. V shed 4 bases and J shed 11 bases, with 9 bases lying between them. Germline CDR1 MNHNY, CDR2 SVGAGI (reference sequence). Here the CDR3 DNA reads TGTGCCAGCAGTTCCCCCAATCCACCCCTCCACTTT. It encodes CASSSPNPPLHF.

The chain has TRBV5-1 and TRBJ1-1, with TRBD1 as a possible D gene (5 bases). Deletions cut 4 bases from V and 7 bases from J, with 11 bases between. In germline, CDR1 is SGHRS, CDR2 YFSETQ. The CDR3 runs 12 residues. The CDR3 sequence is CASSGDSGEAFF. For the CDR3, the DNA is TGCGCCAGCAGCGGTGACAGCGGTGAAGCTTTCTTT.